This TCR beta chain was obtained from a study of PD-L1 blockade in urothelial cancer. Background on the study: T cells were recovered from blood samples at a median of 141,255.

Sequencing used immunoSEQ multiplex PCR; TCRdb keeps in-frame clones, though not all of them. The table has tens of thousands of clones, around 90% seen once. The TCR comes from a woman between 65 and 79 years old with urothelial cancer. This material consisted of PBMCs, taken around atezolizumab (anti-PD-L1) treatment.

The CDR3 coding sequence is TGTGCTAGTGGAGGGGACAAGAATTATGGCTACACCTTC. This translates into CASGGDKNYGYTF. The genes are TRBV12-5 and TRBJ1-2, with a weak D call TRBD1 (6 bases). Trimming cost V 6 bases and J 5 bases, with 13 bases left between them. This CDR3 has 13 amino acids. Per the germline V gene, CDR1 is LGHNT and CDR2 is FRNRAP.